This T cell receptor (beta chain) emerged from a study of cytomegalovirus exposure and HLA in healthy donors. V lost 3 bases and J lost 6; bases outside the gene matches: 4. CDR1 and CDR2 (germline): LNHDA, SQIVND (reference sequence). CDR3 length equals 16 residues. Concerning this clone itself: Its antigen is as yet unknown.

General study points: Among donors in an Asian-associated ancestry cluster, a later analysis reportedly found fewer N-insertions than the roughly 670-donor mean.

The PCR employed 60 Vbeta primers together with 13 Jbeta primers. Clones were sequenced by immunoSEQ multiplex PCR, and TCRdb holds only the in-frame ones, with some missing. The sample records 120,000 to 150,000 clones, about 80% being singletons. J is TRBJ2-1 and V is TRBV19, with 14 positions matching TRBD2. The receptor comes from a woman in her twenties or thirties in good health and CMV-seronegative. What was sequenced was PBMCs. The CDR3 reads CASSILGLAGGNEQFF. DNA of the CDR3: TGTGCCAGTAGTATTTTAGGACTAGCGGGGGGCAATGAGCAGTTCTTC.